One sample yielded the 18 T cell receptor beta chains listed below, sequenced in a study of T cells in Graves' hyperthyroidism and ophthalmopathy. Amplified TCR beta CDR3 regions derived from RNA transcripts. The HTBI primer set was used in a first-round RT-PCR of the TCR CDR3. MiXCR was run by TCRdb on the multiplex PCR reads, yielding one entry per CDR3 protein. In the table there are 550,000 to 600,000 distinct CDR3 sequences, about 14% of which are singletons. The sequenced material came from blood. These receptor sequences come from a woman between 18 and 29 years old with Graves' ophthalmopathy.

This clonotype was seen ten or more times. This chain links TRBV27 with TRBJ2-1; D is ambiguous. Germline CDR1 and CDR2: MNHEY and SMNVEV (reference sequence). Trimming removed 8 bases at V and 3 bases at J, with 14 bases between. This CDR3 spans 14 amino acids. The CDR3 spells CASRSDLNYNEQFF. The DNA of the CDR3 is TGTGCCAGCCGAAGCGACCTCAACTACAATGAGCAGTTCTTC.

There are many counts of this clonotype. The chain carries TRBV20-1 and TRBJ2-7; 12 nucleotides align to TRBD2. CDR3 size: 15 residues. Germline V CDR1 and CDR2: DFQATT, SNEGSKA (reference sequence). J gave up 0 bases and V 3 bases, and 3 bases lay outside the gene matches. CDR3 in DNA: TGCAGTGCTAGCCCTAGCGGGAGGGGCTCCTACGAGCAGTACTTC. Amino acids: CSASPSGRGSYEQYF.

At least ten counts were recorded for this clonotype. The chain's CDR3 is CASSKQPGLAGIQETQYF. CDR3 nucleotide sequence: TGTGCCAGCAGTAAACAACCGGGACTAGCGGGGATCCAAGAGACCCAGTACTTC. This chain joins TRBV6-1 and TRBJ2-5; 13 bases fit TRBD2. This CDR3 region has 18 residues. J gave up 1 base and V 5 bases, and 10 bases lay outside the gene matches. CDR1 is MNHNS and CDR2 is SASEGT in the germline V gene.

This clonotype was observed at least ten times. J is TRBJ1-1 and V is TRBV5-1; D unresolved. V dropped 4 bases and J dropped 3 bases, with 16 bases sitting between them. The germline gives CDR1 SGHRS, CDR2 YFSETQ. This CDR3 is built from 15 residues. The CDR3 spells CASSPLTLRDTEAFF. Here the CDR3 DNA reads TGCGCCAGCAGCCCCCTGACCCTACGAGACACTGAAGCTTTCTTT.

In its sample, this clonotype was seen a few times. The chain combines TRBV24-1 with TRBJ2-1, with 7 bases aligning to TRBD2. Germline V gene sequence: CDR1 KGHDR, CDR2 SFDVKD. Unmatched junction bases numbered 9, after V lost 4 bases and J lost 4 bases. The CDR3 contains 16 residues. The CDR3 region is CATSDPSGKVYNEQFF. CDR3 DNA sequence: TGTGCCACCAGTGACCCAAGCGGGAAGGTGTACAATGAGCAGTTCTTC.

This clonotype was counted only a few times. The CDR3 spells CASSVDSSGSFETQYF. CDR3 DNA sequence: TGTGCCAGCAGCGTAGACTCCAGCGGGAGCTTTGAGACCCAGTACTTC. The V gene is TRBV9, the J gene TRBJ2-5, with TRBD2 matching over 8 bases. The germline CDR1 and CDR2 sequences are SGDLS and YYNGEE. The CDR3 extends over 16 amino acids. The V and J ends lost 0 bases and 5 bases, in that order; junction bases with no gene match: 9.

This clonotype was recorded many times. The chain has TRBV29-1 and TRBJ2-7; D might be TRBD2 (6 bases). Germline-derived CDR1 and CDR2 are SQVTM and ANQGSEA. The V end was cut by 4 bases, the J end by 0 bases, with 19 bases between. The CDR3 is 16 residues long. Here the CDR3 reads CSVGGRRGRSSYEQYF. The CDR3 DNA sequence: TGCAGCGTTGGTGGTAGGAGGGGACGGAGCTCCTACGAGCAGTACTTC.

This rearrangement joins TRBV9 to TRBJ1-5, with a weak D call TRBD1 (5 bases). Trimming stripped 3 bases from V and 5 bases from J, with 15 bases between. Per germline, CDR1 SGDLS and CDR2 YYNGEE. CDR3 length equals 15 residues. The CDR3 is CASSASGGVHQPQHF. CDR3 DNA: TGTGCCAGCAGCGCCTCGGGGGGGGTTCATCAGCCCCAGCATTTT.

This clonotype has ten or more counts. The chain couples TRBV27 to TRBJ1-1; a weak D match, TRBD1 (6 bases). CDR3 size: 13 residues. Germline V gene data show CDR1 as MNHEY and CDR2 as SMNVEV (reference sequence). Between the trimmed V and J ends, which lost 8 bases and 0 bases, there was a span of 10 bases. CDR3 DNA sequence: TGTGCCAGCGGACGACAGGTGAACACTGAAGCTTTCTTT. Residues: CASGRQVNTEAFF.

This clonotype was detected only a few times. V is TRBV20-1 and J is TRBJ2-1; the D call may be TRBD1 or TRBD2 (5 bases each). Between the trimmed V and J ends, which lost 7 bases and 9 bases, there was a span of 19 bases. Germline lookup yields CDR1 DFQATT and CDR2 SNEGSKA (reference sequence). The CDR3 spans 13 residues. CDR3 in DNA: TGCAGTGTCCACGGTGGGGGAGAGCGTGAGCAGTTCTTC. It is translated as CSVHGGGEREQFF.

This clonotype was observed at least ten times. The chain uses TRBV5-1 and TRBJ2-5; D unresolved. Germline values: CDR1 SGHRS, CDR2 YFSETQ. This CDR3 is built from 14 residues. Trimming shortened V by 2 bases and J by 8 bases, and 16 bases separated the two germline ends. CDR3 bases: TGCGCCAGCAGCTTCGGGCAGGCGATGCGTACCCAGTACTTC. Translating it yields CASSFGQAMRTQYF.

This clonotype was detected ten times or more. The rearrangement uses TRBV12-3 or TRBV12-4 and TRBJ1-2; 10 bases align to TRBD1. With 4 bases clipped from V and 4 bases from J, the junction kept 6 bases outside the gene matches. The CDR3 runs to 15 residues. The DNA of the CDR3 is TGTGCCAGCAGTTCCGGGGACAGGGGCGGCTATGGCTACACCTTC. Protein sequence: CASSSGDRGGYGYTF.

This chain connects TRBV19 to TRBJ1-2; TRBD1 matches 8 bases. The trim removed 3 bases at V and 4 bases at J, leaving 7 bases unmatched. The germline CDR1 and CDR2 sequences are LNHDA and SQIVND (reference sequence). The CDR3 covers 15 residues. The CDR3 coding sequence is TGTGCCAGTAGTATGGAAGGGACAGGCTTCTATGGCTACACCTTC. Its protein product is CASSMEGTGFYGYTF.

The chain is built from TRBV9 and TRBJ2-3, with 15 nucleotides matching TRBD2. The CDR3 is made up of 17 amino acids. The germline CDR1 and CDR2 sequences are SGDLS and YYNGEE. With 3 bases clipped from V and 1 base from J, the junction kept 3 bases outside the gene matches. CDR3: CASSAGLAGGGTDTQYF. The CDR3 nucleotides read TGTGCCAGCAGCGCAGGACTAGCGGGAGGGGGCACAGATACGCAGTATTTT.

This clonotype was seen just once. V and J are TRBV27 and TRBJ2-3; 14 bases are shared with TRBD2. V was pared by 6 bases and J by 4 bases, with 9 bases of the junction left unmatched. CDR1 and CDR2 from the germline V gene are MNHEY and SMNVEV (reference sequence). The CDR3 sequence is 17 residues long. CDR3 sequence (DNA): TGTGCCAGCAGCCCGGGACTAGCGGGAGATGGGGCAGATACGCAGTATTTT. This codes for CASSPGLAGDGADTQYF.

This clonotype was observed many times. The chain joins TRBV11-3 to TRBJ2-7; a possible D gene is TRBD2 (6 bases). The CDR3 is 14 residues long. V was clipped by 6 bases and J by 1 base, with 13 bases between them. Germline CDR1 SGHNT, CDR2 YENEEA. This chain's CDR3 is CASSPETSSYEQYF. CDR3 in DNA: TGTGCCAGCAGTCCCGAGACTAGTTCCTACGAGCAGTACTTC.

This clonotype has only a few counts. This rearrangement joins TRBV9 to TRBJ2-1, with 8 nucleotides matching TRBD2. Losses at the gene ends were 2 bases for V and 9 bases for J; bases not matched to a gene: 7. CDR1 is SGDLS and CDR2 is YYNGEE in the germline V gene. The CDR3 sequence is 14 residues long. CDR3 residues: CASSVSSGVGEQFF. The DNA for the CDR3 is TGTGCCAGCAGCGTGAGTAGCGGGGTGGGTGAGCAGTTCTTC.

This clonotype was counted many times. V usage is TRBV12-5 and J usage is TRBJ2-1; the D is unclear. Trimming cost V 5 bases and J 4 bases, with 18 bases left between them. This CDR3 region has 16 residues. Germline V gene lookup returns CDR1 LGHNT and CDR2 FRNRAP. The CDR3 coding sequence is TGTGCTAGTGGTCCAGTCAGAGGAGTAGGATACAATGAGCAGTTCTTC. Translating gives CASGPVRGVGYNEQFF.